These T cell receptor beta chains were read from a single sample in a study of blood T cell repertoires in COVID-19. Clones were sequenced by immunoSEQ multiplex PCR, and TCRdb holds only the in-frame ones, with some missing. The sample has approximately 350,000 clones, about four fifths seen once. The sequenced sample was PBMCs or T cells enriched from blood (not recorded which). These receptors were obtained from a woman in her fifties or sixties who had recovered from COVID-19. Both conserved end residues are part of each CDR3. The D gene is left open where the match is weak. Some rows mark clone size as missing; the rest say once, few, many or name a class of expanded clone.

d_gene	v_gene	abundance	j_gene	CDR3aa	CDR3nt
.	TRBV4-3	.	TRBJ1-4	CASSQDRGPFEKLFF	TGCGCCAGCAGCCAAGACAGGGGCCCCTTCGAAAAACTGTTTTTT
TRBD2	TRBV10-3	.	TRBJ2-3	CAISDLRSGSGGTDTQYF	TGTGCCATCAGTGACCTAAGATCGGGTAGCGGGGGCACAGATACGCAGTATTTT
TRBD1	TRBV27	.	TRBJ1-2	CASSFRQGYGYTF	TGTGCCAGCAGTTTCCGACAGGGCTATGGCTACACCTTC
.	TRBV18	.	TRBJ1-5	CASSPPPQGVYSNQPQHF	TGTGCCAGCTCACCACCTCCACAGGGAGTTTATAGCAATCAGCCCCAGCATTTT
.	TRBV6-5	once	TRBJ1-2	CASGGLGGYTF	TGTGCCAGCGGCGGGTTGGGAGGCTACACCTTC
.	TRBV15	once	TRBJ2-5	CATSRGRLNPFQETQYF	TGTGCCACCAGCAGAGGTAGACTCAATCCTTTTCAAGAGACCCAGTACTTC
TRBD1	TRBV3-1/TRBV3-2	.	TRBJ1-1	CASSQLPGTGLNTEAFF	TGTGCCAGCAGCCAACTCCCCGGGACAGGACTGAACACTGAAGCTTTCTTT
.	TRBV11-2	.	TRBJ2-1	CASSFGGGGAYNEQFF	TGTGCCAGCAGCTTCGGGGGAGGGGGGGCCTACAATGAGCAGTTCTTC
.	TRBV7-2	.	TRBJ2-2	CASSQKGQGGGELFF	TGTGCCAGCAGCCAAAAGGGGCAGGGTGGCGGGGAGCTGTTTTTT
TRBD1	TRBV6-2/TRBV6-3	.	TRBJ2-1	CASSYSNSGGPGYNEQFF	TGTGCCAGCAGTTACTCCAACTCAGGGGGACCGGGTTACAATGAGCAGTTCTTC
TRBD2	TRBV5-1	.	TRBJ2-3	CASSLQGLAGGYPSTDTQYF	TGCGCCAGCAGCTTGCAGGGACTAGCGGGGGGATACCCTAGCACAGATACGCAGTATTTT
.	TRBV2	.	TRBJ1-2	CASSAVVTAYGYTF	TGTGCCAGCAGTGCTGTCGTTACAGCCTATGGCTACACCTTC
TRBD1	TRBV7-4	few	TRBJ1-1	CASSLPTGEAEAFF	TGTGCCAGCAGCCTACCAACAGGGGAGGCTGAAGCTTTCTTT
TRBD1	TRBV29-1	.	TRBJ2-7	CSVDAGGRGEQYF	TGCAGCGTTGATGCAGGGGGCCGAGGCGAGCAGTACTTC
.	TRBV3-1/TRBV3-2	.	TRBJ1-2	CASSQSATGRTIGYTF	TGTGCCAGCAGCCAATCGGCGACAGGCCGAACTATCGGCTACACCTTC
TRBD2	TRBV18	once	TRBJ2-5	CASSPRDSGTQETQYF	TGTGCCAGCTCACCCCGGGATAGCGGGACCCAAGAGACCCAGTACTTC
.	TRBV9	.	TRBJ2-5	CASSAGVGEETQYF	TGTGCCAGCAGCGCAGGGGTCGGTGAAGAGACCCAGTACTTC
.	TRBV7-8	.	TRBJ1-2	CASSSERDKHLRYTF	TGTGCCAGCAGCTCAGAACGGGACAAGCACCTGAGGTACACCTTC
TRBD1	TRBV7-2	.	TRBJ2-5	CASSFQGAQETQYF	TGTGCCAGCAGCTTCCAGGGGGCGCAAGAGACCCAGTACTTC
.	TRBV5-5	.	TRBJ2-7	CASSWGLTLDMEQYF	TGTGCCAGCAGCTGGGGACTTACTTTGGATATGGAGCAGTACTTC
TRBD1	TRBV7-9	few	TRBJ1-6	CASSSGQRSPLHF	TGTGCCAGCAGCTCGGGACAGCGTTCACCCCTCCACTTT
.	TRBV6-6	.	TRBJ1-4	CASSRGGPNEKLFF	TGTGCCAGCAGCCGGGGGGGGCCTAATGAAAAACTGTTTTTT
.	TRBV6-6	.	TRBJ2-7	CATEDRDEQYF	TGTGCCACCGAAGATCGGGACGAGCAGTACTTC
TRBD1	TRBV6-2/TRBV6-3	.	TRBJ2-7	CASSHSTLRTPTGVSGEQYF	TGTGCCAGCAGCCACTCGACTCTGCGAACACCAACAGGGGTCTCGGGCGAGCAGTACTTC
TRBD1	TRBV12-3/TRBV12-4	.	TRBJ2-7	CASGDRSSYEQYF	TGTGCCAGCGGGGACAGGAGCTCCTACGAGCAGTACTTC
.	TRBV19	.	TRBJ1-2	CASGRGIGESYTF	TGTGCCAGTGGGAGGGGCATCGGCGAGAGCTACACCTTC
.	TRBV7-9	.	TRBJ1-2	CASSFTIDSYGYTF	TGTGCCAGCAGCTTCACCATCGACAGCTATGGCTACACCTTC
TRBD1	TRBV5-1	once	TRBJ1-5	CASSEGTGAGNQPQHF	TGCGCCAGCAGCGAGGGGACAGGGGCTGGCAATCAGCCCCAGCATTTT
.	TRBV12-3/TRBV12-4	few	TRBJ1-6	CASSLGGDSPLHF	TGTGCCAGCAGTTTAGGGGGGGATTCACCCCTCCACTTT
.	TRBV11-1	.	TRBJ2-3	CASSYWGVDTQYF	TGTGCCAGCAGCTACTGGGGGGTAGATACGCAGTATTTT
.	TRBV20-1	.	TRBJ1-1	CSARGGRAFF	TGCAGTGCCCGCGGGGGGCGAGCTTTCTTT
.	TRBV11-3	.	TRBJ2-1	CASSFSVADYNEQFF	TGTGCCAGCAGCTTTTCGGTAGCTGACTACAATGAGCAGTTCTTC
.	TRBV5-5	once	TRBJ2-3	CASSLGGDTQYF	TGTGCCAGCAGCTTGGGAGGGGATACGCAGTATTTT
.	TRBV7-6	once	TRBJ1-3	CASSRVPGRGNTIYF	TGTGCCAGCAGCCGAGTACCGGGAAGGGGAAACACCATATATTTT
TRBD1	TRBV12-5	.	TRBJ2-7	CASGAGTGTYEQYF	TGTGCTAGTGGAGCCGGGACAGGGACTTACGAGCAGTACTTC
TRBD1	TRBV7-9	.	TRBJ1-3	CASSRDREGDTIYF	TGTGCCAGCAGTCGGGACAGGGAAGGGGACACCATATATTTT
.	TRBV7-2	.	TRBJ2-5	CASSLGGQETQYF	TGTGCCAGCAGCTTGGGGGGCCAAGAGACCCAGTACTTC
TRBD1	TRBV6-2/TRBV6-3	.	TRBJ2-7	CASSKPGQGIYEQYF	TGTGCCAGCAGTAAACCGGGACAGGGTATCTACGAGCAGTACTTC
.	TRBV7-9	.	TRBJ1-3	CAADGSGNTIYF	TGTGCAGCGGACGGCTCTGGAAACACCATATATTTT
.	TRBV29-1	.	TRBJ2-5	CSVGSGKGETQYF	TGCAGCGTTGGAAGTGGGAAGGGGGAGACCCAGTACTTC
.	TRBV5-1	once	TRBJ1-1	CASSSGDAGHTEAFF	TGCGCCAGCAGCTCCGGAGACGCAGGGCACACTGAAGCTTTCTTT
.	TRBV5-8	few	TRBJ1-6	CASSVPQGFQPPLHF	TGTGCCAGCAGCGTTCCCCAGGGTTTCCAGCCACCCCTCCACTTT
TRBD2	TRBV7-6	.	TRBJ2-7	CASSPGGKNYEQYF	TGTGCCAGCAGCCCGGGGGGGAAGAACTACGAGCAGTACTTC
.	TRBV5-6	.	TRBJ1-2	CASSLGQGAGLSSYTF	TGTGCCAGCAGCTTGGGGCAAGGAGCGGGGCTGAGTAGCTACACCTTC
TRBD2	TRBV30	.	TRBJ2-7	CAWSVPAGGIPYF	TGTGCCTGGTCCGTCCCTGCCGGGGGGATTCCGTACTTC
.	TRBV30	few	TRBJ1-6	CAWRRGTYNSPLHF	TGTGCCTGGAGGCGGGGCACCTATAATTCACCCCTCCACTTT
.	TRBV14	few	TRBJ1-6	CASSQNINSPLHF	TGTGCCAGCAGCCAGAACATAAATTCACCCCTCCACTTT
TRBD1	TRBV24-1	many	TRBJ2-3	CATSTGTGGTDTQYF	TGTGCCACGTCTACTGGGACAGGAGGGACAGATACGCAGTATTTT
.	TRBV9	.	TRBJ1-4	CASSVAPATNEKLFF	TGTGCCAGCAGCGTAGCTCCAGCAACTAATGAAAAACTGTTTTTT
TRBD1	TRBV5-1	.	TRBJ1-6	CASSRDRGSPLHF	TGCGCCAGCAGCAGGGACAGGGGCTCACCCCTCCACTTT
TRBD2	TRBV5-1	.	TRBJ2-7	CASSTQTSGVSYEQYF	TGCGCCAGCAGCACCCAGACTAGCGGCGTCTCCTACGAGCAGTACTTC
.	TRBV6-5	few	TRBJ1-2	CASSYSQGSLRGYTF	TGTGCCAGCAGCTACTCACAGGGAAGTTTACGCGGCTACACCTTC
TRBD2	TRBV7-2	few	TRBJ2-7	CASSLAREGSVQYF	TGTGCCAGCAGCTTAGCTCGGGAGGGTTCTGTGCAGTACTTC
TRBD1	TRBV7-8	few	TRBJ2-2	CASSPGDRNTGELFF	TGTGCCAGCAGCCCAGGGGACAGGAACACCGGGGAGCTGTTTTTT